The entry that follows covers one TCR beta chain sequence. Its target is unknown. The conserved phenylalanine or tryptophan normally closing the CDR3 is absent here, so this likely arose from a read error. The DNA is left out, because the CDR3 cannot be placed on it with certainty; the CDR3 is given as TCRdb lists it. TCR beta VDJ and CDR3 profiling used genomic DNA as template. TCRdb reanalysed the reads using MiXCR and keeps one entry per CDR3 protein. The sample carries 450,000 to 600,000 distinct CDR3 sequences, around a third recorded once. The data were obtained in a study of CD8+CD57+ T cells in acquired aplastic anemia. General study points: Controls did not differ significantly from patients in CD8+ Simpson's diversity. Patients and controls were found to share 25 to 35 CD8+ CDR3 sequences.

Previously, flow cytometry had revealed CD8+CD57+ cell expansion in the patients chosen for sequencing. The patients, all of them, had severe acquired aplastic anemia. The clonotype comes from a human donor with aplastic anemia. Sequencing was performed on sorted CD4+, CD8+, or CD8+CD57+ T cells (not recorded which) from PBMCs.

CDR3 loop: CATSRDGG. The chain uses TRBV15 and TRBJ1-1; the D call TRBD1 from the table was never checked on the DNA. The CDR3 totals 8 residues, both ends included. Germline CDR1 is LNHNV and CDR2 is YYDKDF (reference sequence).